The clone carrying this TCR beta chain came up a few times. Its antigen is not identified. This entry comes from a study of T cell repertoires in cytomegalovirus infection. Overall study findings and caveats: Across the ex vivo response, the dominant clonotypes were HLA-C-restricted CMV-specific TCR beta clonotypes. Summed frequency of public TCR beta families distinguished CMV carriers with the relevant HLA.

TCRdb analysed the reads with MiXCR anew, one entry per CDR3 protein. The table shows about 320,000 distinct CDR3 sequences, with 9.5% occurring only once. V lost 4 bases to trimming and J lost 6 bases; unmatched junction nucleotides: 11. CDR1 is LGHDT and CDR2 is YNNKEL in the germline V gene (reference sequence). The CDR3 loop spans 16 amino acids. The material sequenced was PBMCs. This chain connects TRBV3-1 to TRBJ1-2; 10 nucleotides match TRBD1. The receptor's source is a human donor in good health (CMV status not recorded). Some clones in this sample may be carry-over from other donors' samples. The CDR3 sequence is CASSRSGTGVLNGYTF. The CDR3 coding sequence is TGTGCCAGCAGCCGTAGCGGGACAGGGGTTCTGAATGGCTACACCTTC.